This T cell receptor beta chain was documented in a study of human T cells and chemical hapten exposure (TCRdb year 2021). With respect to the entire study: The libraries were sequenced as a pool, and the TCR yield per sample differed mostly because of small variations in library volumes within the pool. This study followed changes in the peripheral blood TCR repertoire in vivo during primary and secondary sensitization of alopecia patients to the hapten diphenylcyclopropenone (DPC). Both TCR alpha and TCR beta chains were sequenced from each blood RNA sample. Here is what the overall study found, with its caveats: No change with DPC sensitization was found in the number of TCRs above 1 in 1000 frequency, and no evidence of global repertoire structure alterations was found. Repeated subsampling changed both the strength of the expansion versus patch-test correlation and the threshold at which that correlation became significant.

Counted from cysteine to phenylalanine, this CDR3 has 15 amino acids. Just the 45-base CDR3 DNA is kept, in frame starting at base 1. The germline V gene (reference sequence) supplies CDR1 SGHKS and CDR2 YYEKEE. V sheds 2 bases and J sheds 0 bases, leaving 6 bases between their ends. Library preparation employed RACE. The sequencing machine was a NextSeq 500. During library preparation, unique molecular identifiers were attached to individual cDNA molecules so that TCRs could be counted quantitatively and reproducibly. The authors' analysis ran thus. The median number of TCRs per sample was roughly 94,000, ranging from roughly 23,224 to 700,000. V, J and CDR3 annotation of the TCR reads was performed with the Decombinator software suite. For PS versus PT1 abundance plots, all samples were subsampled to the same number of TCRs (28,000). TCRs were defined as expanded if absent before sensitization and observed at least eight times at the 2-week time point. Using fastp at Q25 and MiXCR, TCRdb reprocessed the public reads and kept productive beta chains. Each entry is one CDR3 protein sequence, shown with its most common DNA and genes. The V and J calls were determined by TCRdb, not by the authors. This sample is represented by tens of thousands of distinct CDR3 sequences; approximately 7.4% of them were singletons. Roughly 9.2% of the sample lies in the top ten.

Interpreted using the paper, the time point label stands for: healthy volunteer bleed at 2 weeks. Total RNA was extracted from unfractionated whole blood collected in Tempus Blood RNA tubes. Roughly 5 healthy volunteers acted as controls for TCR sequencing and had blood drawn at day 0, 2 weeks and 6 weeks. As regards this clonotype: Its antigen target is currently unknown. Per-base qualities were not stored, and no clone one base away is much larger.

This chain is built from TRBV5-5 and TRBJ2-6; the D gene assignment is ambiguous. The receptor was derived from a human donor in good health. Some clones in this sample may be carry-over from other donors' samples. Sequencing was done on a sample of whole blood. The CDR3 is CASSFTYSGANVLTF. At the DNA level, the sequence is TGTGCCAGCAGCTTCACTTACTCTGGGGCCAACGTCCTGACTTTC.